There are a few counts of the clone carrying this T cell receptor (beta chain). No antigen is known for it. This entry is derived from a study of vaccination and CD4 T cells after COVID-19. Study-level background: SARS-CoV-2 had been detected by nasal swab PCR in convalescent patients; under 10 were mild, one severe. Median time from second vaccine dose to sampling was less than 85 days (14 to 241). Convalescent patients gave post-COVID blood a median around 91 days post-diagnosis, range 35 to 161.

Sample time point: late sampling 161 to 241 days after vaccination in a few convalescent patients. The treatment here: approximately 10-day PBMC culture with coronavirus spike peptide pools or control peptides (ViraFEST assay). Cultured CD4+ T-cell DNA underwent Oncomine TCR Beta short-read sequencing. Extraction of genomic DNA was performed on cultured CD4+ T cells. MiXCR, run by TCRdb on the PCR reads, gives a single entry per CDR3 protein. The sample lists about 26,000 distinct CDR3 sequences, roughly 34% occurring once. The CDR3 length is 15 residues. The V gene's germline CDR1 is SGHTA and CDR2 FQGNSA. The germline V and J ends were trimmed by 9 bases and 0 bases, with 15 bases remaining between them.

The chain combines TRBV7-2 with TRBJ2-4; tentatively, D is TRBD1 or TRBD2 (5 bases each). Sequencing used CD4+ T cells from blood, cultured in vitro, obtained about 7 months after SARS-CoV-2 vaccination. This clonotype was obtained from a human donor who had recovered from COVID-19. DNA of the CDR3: TGTGCCAGGACCTACTCCGGGACAGCCAAAAACATTCAGTACTTC. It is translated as CARTYSGTAKNIQYF.